This TCR beta chain was identified in a study of shared clonotypes between healthy human individuals. Study-wide context: The plates for each donor numbered three CD4 naive, three CD4 memory, two CD8 naive and one CD8 memory. Overall study results and limits: Represented diversity, genetic and exposure-history alike, was limited by few donors. Sequencing of the sorted subsets was shown by rarefaction to be incomplete despite large depth.

Only CD45RO-negative cells positively selected for CCR7 counted as naive CD8 cells, so terminally differentiated effector memory CD45RA+ cells were excluded. Genomic DNA of each subset was evenly split across several immunoSEQ plates. The data were produced by immunoSEQ multiplex PCR, yet TCRdb's version contains in-frame clones alone and is incomplete. Here the sample spans over 2 million clones, over 85% being singletons. As concerns this clone: No antigen is known for it.

The V gene's germline CDR1 is SNHLY and CDR2 FYNNEI. The CDR3 runs to 16 residues. V lost 5 bases and J 6 bases, leaving 17 bases between the germline ends. What was sequenced was naive CD8+ T cells sorted from blood. The chain joins TRBV2 to TRBJ1-6; TRBD1 might be the D (6 bases). The sequence was collected from a man between 18 and 29 years old in good health. The chain's CDR3 is CASSLRTEPFNSPLHF. CDR3 DNA sequence: TGTGCCAGCAGTCTGCGGACAGAGCCGTTTAATTCACCCCTCCACTTT.